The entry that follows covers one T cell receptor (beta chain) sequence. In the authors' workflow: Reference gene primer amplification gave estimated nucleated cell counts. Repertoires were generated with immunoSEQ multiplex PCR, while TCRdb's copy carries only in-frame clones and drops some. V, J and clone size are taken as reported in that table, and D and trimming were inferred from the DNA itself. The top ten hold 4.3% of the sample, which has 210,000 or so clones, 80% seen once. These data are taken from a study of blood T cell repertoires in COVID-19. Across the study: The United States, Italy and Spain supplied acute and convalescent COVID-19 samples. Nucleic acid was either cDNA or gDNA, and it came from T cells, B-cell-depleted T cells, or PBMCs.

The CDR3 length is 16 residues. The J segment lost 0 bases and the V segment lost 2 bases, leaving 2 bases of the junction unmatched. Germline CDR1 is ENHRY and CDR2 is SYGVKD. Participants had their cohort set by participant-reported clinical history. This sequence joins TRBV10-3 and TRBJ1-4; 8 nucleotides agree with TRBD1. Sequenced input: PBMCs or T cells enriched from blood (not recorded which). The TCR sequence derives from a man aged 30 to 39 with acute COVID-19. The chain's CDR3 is CAISERTGPTNEKLFF. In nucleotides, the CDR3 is TGTGCCATCAGTGAGAGGACAGGGCCAACTAATGAAAAACTGTTTTTT.